The entry below gives a single TCR beta chain sequence along with its context. This CDR3 comprises 16 residues. Germline lookup yields CDR1 MGHRA and CDR2 YSYEKL. V shed 1 base and J shed 2 bases, with 14 bases lying between them. The data originate from a study of T-cell reconstitution after alpha-beta-depleted transplantation in children. Using unique molecular identifiers, the investigators prepared the TCRbeta library. Each CDR3 protein is one row after TCRdb ran MiXCR on the PCR reads. The table shows 780,000 or so distinct CDR3 sequences, with about 15% occurring only once. The V and J genes are TRBV4-1 and TRBJ2-5, with D perhaps matching TRBD1 (6 bases). This material consisted of PBMCs, mostly from graft donor cells, taken 360 days after TCRalphabeta/CD19-depleted stem cell transplant. This receptor was identified in a male patient under 18 who had a stem cell transplant for acute lymphoblastic leukemia, so the T cells may come from the graft donor. In nucleotides, the CDR3 is TGCGCCAGCAGCCAAGCTCGATGGACAGAGCAAGAGACCCAGTACTTC. It is translated as CASSQARWTEQETQYF.